The clone carrying this T cell receptor (beta chain) was recorded at least ten times. Its antigen is as yet unknown. The data derive from a study of regulatory T cells in long-lasting Graves disease. General study points: Favored gene segments in persistent disease were TRBV28, TRBJ1-2 and TRBJ2-5.

Germline CDR1 and CDR2: SGHAT and FQNNGV. V gave up 5 bases and J gave up 3 bases, with 16 bases separating them. The CDR3 spans 15 residues. The time point here: persistent/refractory GD, antithyroid drugs over 5 years with positive TRAb. Generation of the TCR library employed RNA extracted from PBMCs. Collection of peripheral blood (nine milliliters) was done using EDTA tubes. For TCR beta, libraries came from iRepertoire HTBI primers and Arm-PCR of CDR3 regions. TCRdb ran MiXCR on the multiplex PCR reads and lists one entry per CDR3 protein. The table has about 460,000 distinct CDR3 sequences, approximately 22% seen once.

V gene TRBV11-2 combines with J gene TRBJ2-5; TRBD1 might be the D (7 bases). The TCR comes from a female donor with Graves disease. The material was peripheral blood mononuclear cells (PBMCs), obtained when the disease was refractory, from a patient treated with antithyroid drugs. Written as DNA, the CDR3 is TGTGCCAGCAGCAGTCCGCGGGACAGCAAAGAGACCCAGTACTTC. Encoded protein: CASSSPRDSKETQYF.